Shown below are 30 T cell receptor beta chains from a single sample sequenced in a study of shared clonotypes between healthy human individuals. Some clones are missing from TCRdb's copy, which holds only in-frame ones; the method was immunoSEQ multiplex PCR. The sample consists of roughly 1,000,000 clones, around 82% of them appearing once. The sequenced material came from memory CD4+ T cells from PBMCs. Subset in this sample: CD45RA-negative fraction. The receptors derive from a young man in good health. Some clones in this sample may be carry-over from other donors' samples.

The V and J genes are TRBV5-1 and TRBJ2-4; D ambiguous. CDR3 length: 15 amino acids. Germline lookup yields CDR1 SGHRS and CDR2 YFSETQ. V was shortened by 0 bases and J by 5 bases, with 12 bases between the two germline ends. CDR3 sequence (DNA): TGCGCCAGCAGCTTGGCCGTGGGATGGGAAAACATTCAGTACTTC. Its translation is CASSLAVGWENIQYF.

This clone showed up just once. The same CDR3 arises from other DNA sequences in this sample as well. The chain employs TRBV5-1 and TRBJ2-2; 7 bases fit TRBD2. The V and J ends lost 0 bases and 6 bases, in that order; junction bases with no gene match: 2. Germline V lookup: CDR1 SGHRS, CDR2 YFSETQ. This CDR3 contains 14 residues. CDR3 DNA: TGCGCCAGCAGCTTGGAAGCGGGACCCGGGGAGCTGTTTTTT. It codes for CASSLEAGPGELFF.

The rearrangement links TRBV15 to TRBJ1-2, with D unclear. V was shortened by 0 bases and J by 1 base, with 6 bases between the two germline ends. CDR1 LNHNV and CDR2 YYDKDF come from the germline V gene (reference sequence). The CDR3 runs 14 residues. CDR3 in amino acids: CATSRDNINYGYTF. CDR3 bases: TGTGCCACCAGCAGAGATAACATTAACTATGGCTACACCTTC. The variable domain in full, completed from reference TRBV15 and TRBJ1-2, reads DAMVIQNPRYQVTQFGKPVTLSCSQTLNHNVMYWYQQKSSQAPKLLFHYYDKDFNNEADTPDNFQSRRPNTSFCFLDIRSPGLGDTAMYLCATSRDNINYGYTFGSGTRLTVV.

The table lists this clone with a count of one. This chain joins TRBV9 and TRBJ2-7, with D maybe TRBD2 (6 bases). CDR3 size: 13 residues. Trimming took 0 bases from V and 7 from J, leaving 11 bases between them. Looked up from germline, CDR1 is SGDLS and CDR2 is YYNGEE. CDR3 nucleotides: TGTGCCAGCAGCGTAGGAGGAGGGAAGGAGCAGTACTTC. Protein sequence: CASSVGGGKEQYF.

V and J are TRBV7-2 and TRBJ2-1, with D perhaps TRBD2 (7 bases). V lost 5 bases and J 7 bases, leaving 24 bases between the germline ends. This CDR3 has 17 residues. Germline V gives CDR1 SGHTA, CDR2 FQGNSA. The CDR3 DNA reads TGTGCCAGCAGCCCCCGAGGAGCGGGATCCCAGGGGAATGAGCAGTTCTTC. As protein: CASSPRGAGSQGNEQFF.

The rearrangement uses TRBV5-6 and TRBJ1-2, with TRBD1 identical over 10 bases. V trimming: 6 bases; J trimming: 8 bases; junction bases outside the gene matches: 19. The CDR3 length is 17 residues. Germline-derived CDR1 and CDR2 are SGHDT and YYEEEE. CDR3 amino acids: CASIFRTGGFSNPGYTF. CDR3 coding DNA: TGTGCCAGCATCTTCAGGACAGGGGGATTTTCCAACCCAGGCTACACCTTC.

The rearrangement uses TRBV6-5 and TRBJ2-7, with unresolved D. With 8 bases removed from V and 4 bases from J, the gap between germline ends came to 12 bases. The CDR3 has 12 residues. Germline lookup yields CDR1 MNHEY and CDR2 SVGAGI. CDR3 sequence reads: CASARTFYEQYF. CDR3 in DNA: TGTGCCAGCGCCCGAACTTTTTACGAGCAGTACTTC.

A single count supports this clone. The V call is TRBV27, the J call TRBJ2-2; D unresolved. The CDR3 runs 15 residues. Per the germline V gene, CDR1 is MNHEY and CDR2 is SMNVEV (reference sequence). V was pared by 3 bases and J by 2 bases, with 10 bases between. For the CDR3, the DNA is TGTGCCAGCAGTTTTCGGCAGGCCAACACCGGGGAGCTGTTTTTT. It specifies CASSFRQANTGELFF.

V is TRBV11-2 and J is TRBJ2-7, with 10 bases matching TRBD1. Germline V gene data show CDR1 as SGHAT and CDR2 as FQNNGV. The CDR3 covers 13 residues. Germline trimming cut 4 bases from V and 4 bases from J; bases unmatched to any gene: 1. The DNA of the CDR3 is TGTGCCAGCAGCTCGGACAGGGGGTACGAGCAGTACTTC. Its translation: CASSSDRGYEQYF.

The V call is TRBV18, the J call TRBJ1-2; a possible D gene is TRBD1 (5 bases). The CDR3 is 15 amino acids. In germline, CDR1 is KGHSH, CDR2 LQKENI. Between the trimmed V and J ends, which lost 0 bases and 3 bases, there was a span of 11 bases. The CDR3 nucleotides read TGTGCCAGCTCACCACCCCACAGGCGAGACTATGGCTACACCTTC. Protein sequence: CASSPPHRRDYGYTF.

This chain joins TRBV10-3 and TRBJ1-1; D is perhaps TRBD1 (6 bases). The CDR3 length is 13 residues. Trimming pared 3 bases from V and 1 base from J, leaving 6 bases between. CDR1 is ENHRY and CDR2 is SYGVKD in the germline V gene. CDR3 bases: TGTGCCATCAGTGAACAGGGGAACACTGAAGCTTTCTTT. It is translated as CAISEQGNTEAFF.

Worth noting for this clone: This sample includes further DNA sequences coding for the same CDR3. The CDR3 reads CASSLGGGEKLFF. In nucleotides, the CDR3 is TGCGCCAGCAGTCTCGGCGGAGGCGAAAAACTGTTTTTT. This sequence joins TRBV5-1 and TRBJ1-4; D ambiguous. In germline, CDR1 is SGHRS, CDR2 YFSETQ. The germline V and J ends were trimmed by 5 bases and 8 bases, with 13 bases remaining between them. The CDR3 extends over 13 amino acids.

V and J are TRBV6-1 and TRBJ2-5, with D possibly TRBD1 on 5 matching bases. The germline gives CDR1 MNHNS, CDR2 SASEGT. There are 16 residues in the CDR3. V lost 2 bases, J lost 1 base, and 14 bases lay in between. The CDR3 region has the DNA TGTGCCAGCAGTGAAATACTTGGGGCAGGCCAAGAGACCCAGTACTTC. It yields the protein CASSEILGAGQETQYF.

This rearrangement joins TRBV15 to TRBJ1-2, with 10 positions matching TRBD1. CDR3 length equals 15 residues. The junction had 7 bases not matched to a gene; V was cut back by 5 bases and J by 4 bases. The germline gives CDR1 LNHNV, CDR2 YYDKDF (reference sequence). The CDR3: CATSQGGQGTYGYTF. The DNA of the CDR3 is TGTGCCACCAGCCAGGGGGGACAGGGGACCTATGGCTACACCTTC. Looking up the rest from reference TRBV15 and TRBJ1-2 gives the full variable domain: DAMVIQNPRYQVTQFGKPVTLSCSQTLNHNVMYWYQQKSSQAPKLLFHYYDKDFNNEADTPDNFQSRRPNTSFCFLDIRSPGLGDTAMYLCATSQGGQGTYGYTFGSGTRLTVV.

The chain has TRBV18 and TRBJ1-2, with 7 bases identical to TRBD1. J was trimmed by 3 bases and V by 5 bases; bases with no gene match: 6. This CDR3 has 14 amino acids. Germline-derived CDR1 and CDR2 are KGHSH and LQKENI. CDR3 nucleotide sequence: TGTGCCAGCTCATCGACAGGGTCACACTATGGCTACACCTTC. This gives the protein CASSSTGSHYGYTF.

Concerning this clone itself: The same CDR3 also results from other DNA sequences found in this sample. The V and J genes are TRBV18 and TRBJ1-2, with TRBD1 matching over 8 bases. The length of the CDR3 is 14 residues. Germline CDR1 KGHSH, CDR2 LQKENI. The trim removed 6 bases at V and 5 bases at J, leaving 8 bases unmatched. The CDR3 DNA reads TGTGCCAGCTCGCCTCAGGGGGCGGGTTATGGCTACACCTTC. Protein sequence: CASSPQGAGYGYTF.

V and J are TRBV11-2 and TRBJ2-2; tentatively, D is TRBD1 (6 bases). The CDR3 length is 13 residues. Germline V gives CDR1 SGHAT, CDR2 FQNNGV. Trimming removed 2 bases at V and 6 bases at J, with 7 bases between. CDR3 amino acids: CASSLWGPGELFF. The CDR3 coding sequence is TGTGCCAGCAGCTTATGGGGGCCCGGGGAGCTGTTTTTT.

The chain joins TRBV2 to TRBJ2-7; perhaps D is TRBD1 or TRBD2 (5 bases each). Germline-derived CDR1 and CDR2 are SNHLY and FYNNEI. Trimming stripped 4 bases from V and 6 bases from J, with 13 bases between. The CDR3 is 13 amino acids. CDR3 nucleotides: TGTGCCAGCAGTGGGACCGATGGGGGCGAGCAGTACTTC. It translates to CASSGTDGGEQYF. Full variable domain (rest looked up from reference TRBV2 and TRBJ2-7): EPEVTQTPSHQVTQMGQEVILRCVPISNHLYFYWYRQILGQKVEFLVSFYNNEISEKSEIFDDQFSVERPDGSNFTLKIRSTKLEDSAMYFCASSGTDGGEQYFGPGTRLTVT.

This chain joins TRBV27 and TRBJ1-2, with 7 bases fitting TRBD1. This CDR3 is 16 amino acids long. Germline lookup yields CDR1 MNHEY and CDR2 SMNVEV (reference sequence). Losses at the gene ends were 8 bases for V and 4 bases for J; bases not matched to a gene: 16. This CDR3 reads CASRPGDSTSSYGYTF. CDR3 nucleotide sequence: TGTGCCAGCCGGCCTGGGGACAGCACCTCTAGCTATGGCTACACCTTC.

CDR3 loop: CASSDHNEQFF. The CDR3 nucleotides are TGTGCCAGCAGTGACCACAATGAGCAGTTCTTC. The chain carries TRBV6-1 and TRBJ2-1; D not resolved. Germline CDR1 MNHNS, CDR2 SASEGT. Trimming took off 3 bases at V and 5 bases at J, with 2 bases between the two ends. The CDR3 totals 11 residues.

CDR3 coding DNA: TGTGCCAGCAGTTTGGGGACTGGAGAGCAGTACTTC. Encoded protein: CASSLGTGEQYF. The rearrangement joins TRBV28 to TRBJ2-7; D possibly corresponds to TRBD2 (6 bases). Germline loops: CDR1 MDHEN, CDR2 SYDVKM. The CDR3 has 12 residues. V was trimmed by 3 bases and J by 7 bases, leaving 10 bases between them.

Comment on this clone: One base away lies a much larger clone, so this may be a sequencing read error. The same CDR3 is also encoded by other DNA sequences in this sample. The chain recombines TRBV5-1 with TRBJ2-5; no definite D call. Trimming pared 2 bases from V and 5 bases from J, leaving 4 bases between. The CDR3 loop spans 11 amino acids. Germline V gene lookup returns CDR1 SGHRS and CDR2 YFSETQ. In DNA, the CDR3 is TGCGCCAGCAGCTTTGGTGAGACCCAGTACTTC. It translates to CASSFGETQYF.

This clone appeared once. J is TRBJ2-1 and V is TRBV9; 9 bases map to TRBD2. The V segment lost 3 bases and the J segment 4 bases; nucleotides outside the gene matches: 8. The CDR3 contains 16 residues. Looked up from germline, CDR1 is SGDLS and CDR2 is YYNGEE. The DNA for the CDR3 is TGTGCCAGCAGCGAGGGGGGACTAGCTTTGTACAATGAGCAGTTCTTC. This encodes CASSEGGLALYNEQFF.

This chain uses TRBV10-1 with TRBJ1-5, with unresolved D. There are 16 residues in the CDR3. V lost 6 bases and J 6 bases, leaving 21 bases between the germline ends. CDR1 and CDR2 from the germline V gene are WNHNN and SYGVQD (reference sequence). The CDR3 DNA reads TGCGCCAGCAGGCTGGGGAAGGGCCATAGGGCTCAGCCCCAGCATTTT. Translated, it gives CASRLGKGHRAQPQHF.

The CDR3 nucleotides read TGCAGTGCTAACTGGGGTAAGCAGTTCTTC. Its protein product is CSANWGKQFF. The chain recombines TRBV20-1 with TRBJ2-1; D not certain. The CDR3 has 10 residues. The V end was cut by 4 bases, the J end by 11 bases, with 9 bases between. CDR1 is DFQATT, CDR2 SNEGSKA, per germline (reference sequence).

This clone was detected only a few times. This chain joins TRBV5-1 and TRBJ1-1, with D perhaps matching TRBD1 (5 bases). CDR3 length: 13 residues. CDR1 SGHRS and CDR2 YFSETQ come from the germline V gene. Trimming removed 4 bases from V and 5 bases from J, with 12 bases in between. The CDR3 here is CASSIGTATEAFF. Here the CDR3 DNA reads TGCGCCAGCAGCATAGGGACCGCAACTGAAGCTTTCTTT.

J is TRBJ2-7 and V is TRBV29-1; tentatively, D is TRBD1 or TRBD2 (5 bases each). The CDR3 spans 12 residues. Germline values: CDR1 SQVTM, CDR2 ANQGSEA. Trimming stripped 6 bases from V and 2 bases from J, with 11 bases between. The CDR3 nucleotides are TGCAGCGTCGGGACGCTAACCTACGAGCAGTACTTC. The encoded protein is CSVGTLTYEQYF.

The CDR3 DNA reads as TGTGCCAGCCGCAGGGGGGGGTGGGAGACCCAGTACTTC. Amino acid sequence: CASRRGGWETQYF. This sequence joins TRBV28 and TRBJ2-5, with D perhaps TRBD1 or TRBD2 (7 bases each). The germline V and J ends were trimmed by 8 bases and 5 bases, with 15 bases remaining between them. This CDR3 contains 13 residues. The germline V gene encodes CDR1 MDHEN and CDR2 SYDVKM.

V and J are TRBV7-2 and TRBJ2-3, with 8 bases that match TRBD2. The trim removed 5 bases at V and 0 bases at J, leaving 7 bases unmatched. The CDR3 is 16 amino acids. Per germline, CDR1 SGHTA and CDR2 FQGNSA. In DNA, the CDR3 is TGTGCCAGCAGCCAATCCGGGACTAGGAGCACAGATACGCAGTATTTT. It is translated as CASSQSGTRSTDTQYF.

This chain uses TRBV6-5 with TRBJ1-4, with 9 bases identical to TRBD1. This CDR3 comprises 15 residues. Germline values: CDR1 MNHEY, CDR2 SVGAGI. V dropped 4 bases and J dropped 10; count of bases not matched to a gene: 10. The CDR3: CASSSRDREGSKLFF. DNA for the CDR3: TGTGCCAGCAGTTCCAGGGACAGGGAAGGGTCAAAACTGTTTTTT.